This T cell receptor beta chain was obtained from a study of shared clonotypes between healthy human individuals. About the research overall: Per donor, three plates held CD4 naive cells, three held CD4 memory, two held CD8 naive and one held CD8 memory. General study findings and limits: A handful of donors had around 5% of their naive CD4 clonotypes in common. The researchers took only blood, and tissue repertoires probably look different.

With regard to this clone: Its specificity is not known.

V gave up 5 bases and J gave up 0 bases, with 17 bases separating them. CDR3 length: 18 amino acids. The germline gives CDR1 SGHAT, CDR2 FQNNGV. Generated by immunoSEQ multiplex PCR, the TCRdb table keeps only in-frame clones and is missing some. The sample carries roughly 320,000 clones, more than 75% recorded once. The receptor was derived from a man aged 18 to 35 in good health. Material for sequencing was memory CD8+ T cells sorted from blood. The subset denotes: CD45RO+ cells pooled with CCR7-negative TemRA cells. J is TRBJ2-6 and V is TRBV11-2; D assignment may be TRBD1 or TRBD2 (5 bases each). DNA for the CDR3: TGTGCCAGCAGCGTACTACGATGGGGGAACTCTGGGGCCAACGTCCTGACTTTC. It codes for CASSVLRWGNSGANVLTF.